This TCR beta chain stems from a study of blood T cell repertoires in COVID-19. Study summary: Researchers got acute and convalescent COVID-19 samples from the United States, Italy and Spain. Sources were T cells, B-cell-depleted T cells, or PBMCs; the material itself was cDNA or gDNA.

Study processing details: Researchers report that nucleated cell counts were estimated from reference gene primer amplification. Repertoires were generated with immunoSEQ multiplex PCR, while TCRdb's copy carries only in-frame clones and drops some. The V and J calls and clone size come from that table; D and trimming were worked out from the DNA. This sample has 110,000 to 150,000 clones; roughly nine tenths occur once, and the top ten carry approximately 2.8%. The specimen sequenced was peripheral blood. The clonotype originates from a woman in her fifties or sixties with active COVID-19.

The CDR3 reads CASSLGGTGSGNEQFF. The CDR3 DNA sequence: TGCGCCAGCAGCTTAGGGGGGACAGGATCGGGTAATGAGCAGTTCTTC. The chain is built from TRBV5-1 and TRBJ2-1, with 8 bases fitting TRBD1. Losses at the gene ends were 2 bases for V and 7 bases for J; bases not matched to a gene: 11. Germline CDR1 and CDR2: SGHRS and YFSETQ. The CDR3 is made up of 16 amino acids.